Listed below are T cell receptor beta chains from one sample, sequenced in a study of regulatory T cells in long-lasting Graves disease. From the multiplex PCR reads, TCRdb called clonotypes with MiXCR, one entry per CDR3 protein. The sample lists approximately 290,000 distinct CDR3 sequences, roughly a fifth seen once, with 45% to 70% in the top ten. The source material was peripheral blood mononuclear cells (PBMCs), sampled when the disease was refractory, from a patient treated with antithyroid drugs. The receptors stem from a female donor with Graves disease. CDR3s include the opening cysteine and the closing phenylalanine or tryptophan. Fields, in order: D gene, clone size, J gene, V gene, CDR3 protein, CDR3 DNA. The D gene is left open where the match is weak. Clone size appears in some rows only: once, few, many, or a class for an expanded clone.

D: NA; size: many; J: TRBJ2-5; V: TRBV11-2; CDR3: CASSSQYDQETQYF; DNA: TGTGCCAGCAGCTCCCAGTATGACCAAGAGACCCAGTACTTC
D: TRBD1; size: NA; J: TRBJ1-6; V: TRBV5-1; CDR3: CASSVLTGGMDSPLHF; DNA: TGCGCCAGCAGCGTCCTGACAGGGGGGATGGATTCACCCCTCCACTTT
D: TRBD1; size: few; J: TRBJ2-7; V: TRBV6-2/TRBV6-3; CDR3: CASTTHRGVSYEQYF; DNA: TGTGCCAGCACGACCCACAGGGGGGTGAGCTACGAGCAGTACTTC
D: TRBD1; size: many; J: TRBJ2-2; V: TRBV6-5; CDR3: CASSYSTGATGELFF; DNA: TGTGCCAGCAGTTACTCGACAGGGGCCACCGGGGAGCTGTTTTTT
D: NA; size: many; J: TRBJ2-5; V: TRBV27; CDR3: CASSPDQETQYF; DNA: TGTGCCAGCAGCCCAGACCAAGAGACCCAGTACTTC
D: NA; size: few; J: TRBJ2-2; V: TRBV20-1; CDR3: CSARDAQYLNTGELFF; DNA: TGCAGTGCTAGAGATGCGCAGTACCTTAACACCGGGGAGCTGTTTTTT
D: NA; size: many; J: TRBJ2-5; V: TRBV9; CDR3: CASSLGGQETQYF; DNA: TGTGCCAGCAGTTTAGGGGGCCAAGAGACCCAGTACTTC
D: TRBD2; size: NA; J: TRBJ2-5; V: TRBV18; CDR3: CASSLTSGFQETQYF; DNA: TGTGCCAGCTCACTGACTAGCGGGTTCCAAGAGACCCAGTACTTC
D: TRBD2; size: many; J: TRBJ2-7; V: TRBV7-2; CDR3: CASSRTSGSYEQYF; DNA: TGTGCCAGCAGCCGGACTAGCGGGAGCTACGAGCAGTACTTC
D: TRBD1; size: few; J: TRBJ2-7; V: TRBV7-2; CDR3: CASSRTGLYEQYF; DNA: TGTGCCAGCAGCCGGACAGGGCTCTACGAGCAGTACTTC
D: NA; size: few; J: TRBJ1-2; V: TRBV29-1; CDR3: CSVRNPGNYGYTF; DNA: TGCAGCGTCCGCAACCCGGGTAACTATGGCTACACCTTC
D: NA; size: NA; J: TRBJ2-6; V: TRBV27; CDR3: CASSNRGSGANVLTF; DNA: TGTGCCAGCTCTAACCGCGGCTCTGGGGCCAACGTCCTGACTTTC
D: TRBD1; size: NA; J: TRBJ1-3; V: TRBV7-6; CDR3: CASSKAGTGHGNTIYF; DNA: TGTGCCAGCAGCAAGGCCGGGACAGGGCACGGAAACACCATATATTTT
D: NA; size: many; J: TRBJ1-2; V: TRBV12-3/TRBV12-4; CDR3: CASSLYASSYGYTF; DNA: TGTGCCAGCAGTTTGTATGCAAGCAGCTATGGCTACACCTTC
D: TRBD1; size: few; J: TRBJ1-6; V: TRBV11-2; CDR3: CASSSRTGDSPLHF; DNA: TGTGCCAGCAGCTCTCGGACAGGGGACTCACCCCTCCACTTT
D: NA; size: many; J: TRBJ2-7; V: TRBV20-1; CDR3: CSARDPGLPSYEQYF; DNA: TGCAGTGCTAGAGATCCCGGATTGCCCTCCTACGAGCAGTACTTC
D: NA; size: NA; J: TRBJ2-7; V: TRBV20-1; CDR3: CSGTDSYEQYF; DNA: TGCAGTGGAACCGACAGCTACGAGCAGTACTTC
D: TRBD1; size: NA; J: TRBJ2-7; V: TRBV20-1; CDR3: CSARPDGGGQGQNEQYF; DNA: TGCAGTGCTAGGCCGGACGGTGGGGGACAGGGGCAAAACGAGCAGTACTTC
D: TRBD2; size: many; J: TRBJ2-2; V: TRBV2; CDR3: CASRQWALADSNTGELFF; DNA: TGTGCCAGCAGACAGTGGGCACTAGCGGACTCGAACACCGGGGAGCTGTTTTTT
D: NA; size: NA; J: TRBJ1-1; V: TRBV7-9; CDR3: CASSPGRGLDTEAFF; DNA: TGTGCCAGCAGCCCAGGTCGGGGTCTGGACACTGAAGCTTTCTTT
D: TRBD2; size: few; J: TRBJ2-5; V: TRBV7-3; CDR3: CASSLSGGYGETQYF; DNA: TGTGCCAGCAGCTTATCGGGAGGTTATGGGGAGACCCAGTACTTC
D: NA; size: NA; J: TRBJ1-5; V: TRBV20-1; CDR3: CSAMMQETNQPQHF; DNA: TGCAGTGCAATGATGCAGGAAACCAATCAGCCCCAGCATTTT
D: NA; size: NA; J: TRBJ2-7; V: TRBV7-9; CDR3: CATQGGYAYEQYF; DNA: TGTGCCACCCAGGGAGGATACGCCTACGAGCAGTACTTC
D: NA; size: NA; J: TRBJ2-5; V: TRBV3-1; CDR3: CASSPRRGTLRRETQYF; DNA: TGTGCCAGCAGCCCCCGGAGGGGCACCCTAAGGAGGGAGACCCAGTACTTC
D: NA; size: NA; J: TRBJ1-1; V: TRBV7-9; CDR3: CASSPDWGSDPFTEAFF; DNA: TGTGCCAGCAGCCCAGACTGGGGGAGCGACCCTTTCACTGAAGCTTTCTTT
D: TRBD2; size: NA; J: TRBJ2-1; V: TRBV29-1; CDR3: CSVEDQGGLAGVYNEQFF; DNA: TGCAGCGTTGAAGACCAGGGAGGACTAGCGGGAGTCTACAATGAGCAGTTCTTC
D: NA; size: NA; J: TRBJ1-1; V: TRBV29-1; CDR3: CSVVETNTEAFF; DNA: TGCAGCGTTGTAGAAACGAACACTGAAGCTTTCTTT
D: TRBD2; size: many; J: TRBJ2-5; V: TRBV11-2; CDR3: CASTGASGRASDQYF; DNA: TGTGCCAGCACGGGGGCTAGCGGGAGGGCGTCGGACCAGTACTTC
D: NA; size: NA; J: TRBJ1-6; V: TRBV9; CDR3: CASSVEGTYSPLHF; DNA: TGTGCCAGCAGCGTAGAGGGTACCTATTCACCCCTCCACTTT
D: TRBD2; size: NA; J: TRBJ2-7; V: TRBV20-1; CDR3: CSARAGTSGPYEQYF; DNA: TGCAGTGCTAGAGCCGGGACTAGCGGACCCTACGAGCAGTACTTC
D: TRBD1; size: few; J: TRBJ1-1; V: TRBV7-2; CDR3: CASSLGTGTLNTEAFF; DNA: TGTGCCAGCAGCCTCGGGACAGGGACATTGAACACTGAAGCTTTCTTT
D: NA; size: few; J: TRBJ2-3; V: TRBV7-2; CDR3: CASRTGGTDTQYF; DNA: TGTGCCAGCAGAACGGGAGGCACAGATACGCAGTATTTT
D: NA; size: NA; J: TRBJ1-5; V: TRBV7-8; CDR3: CASSLAQAPQHF; DNA: TGTGCCAGCAGCTTAGCTCAGGCCCCCCAGCATTTT
D: NA; size: many; J: TRBJ1-1; V: TRBV18; CDR3: CASSPRHTEAFF; DNA: TGTGCCAGCTCACCGAGGCACACTGAAGCTTTCTTT
D: NA; size: many; J: TRBJ1-1; V: TRBV28; CDR3: CASSSGGQQNTEAFF; DNA: TGTGCCAGCAGTTCGGGGGGGCAACAGAACACTGAAGCTTTCTTT
D: NA; size: NA; J: TRBJ2-1; V: TRBV5-5; CDR3: CASSLARGGSYNEQFF; DNA: TGTGCCAGCAGCTTGGCCAGGGGGGGCTCCTACAATGAGCAGTTCTTC
D: NA; size: many; J: TRBJ2-7; V: TRBV27; CDR3: CASKGATSQQYF; DNA: TGTGCCAGCAAGGGAGCTACCTCTCAGCAGTACTTC
D: NA; size: many; J: TRBJ2-5; V: TRBV28; CDR3: CASSLYQQETQYF; DNA: TGTGCCAGCAGTTTATACCAACAAGAGACCCAGTACTTC
D: NA; size: many; J: TRBJ1-2; V: TRBV28; CDR3: CASSLRQDGYTF; DNA: TGTGCCAGCAGTTTAAGGCAGGATGGCTACACCTTC
D: NA; size: many; J: TRBJ1-2; V: TRBV6-1; CDR3: CASSRGVIEALYTF; DNA: TGTGCCAGCAGTCGAGGGGTGATAGAGGCTTTATACACCTTC
D: TRBD2; size: many; J: TRBJ2-5; V: TRBV7-2; CDR3: CASSPLGTIQETQYF; DNA: TGTGCCAGCAGTCCACTTGGGACTATCCAAGAGACCCAGTACTTC
D: NA; size: NA; J: TRBJ1-1; V: TRBV5-6; CDR3: CASSLSQGFTEAFF; DNA: TGTGCCAGCAGCTTGTCACAGGGTTTCACTGAAGCTTTCTTT
D: TRBD1; size: many; J: TRBJ2-7; V: TRBV20-1; CDR3: CSANRGQVDEQYF; DNA: TGCAGCGCGAACAGGGGGCAAGTCGACGAGCAGTACTTC
D: TRBD1; size: many; J: TRBJ1-1; V: TRBV30; CDR3: CAWRQGALKTEAFF; DNA: TGTGCCTGGAGGCAGGGGGCGTTGAAAACTGAAGCTTTCTTT
D: NA; size: many; J: TRBJ2-5; V: TRBV18; CDR3: CASSPPKQGHETQYF; DNA: TGTGCCAGCTCACCACCGAAACAGGGCCATGAGACCCAGTACTTC
D: TRBD1; size: few; J: TRBJ1-2; V: TRBV6-1; CDR3: CASSFYPTGEGNGYTF; DNA: TGTGCCAGCAGCTTCTACCCGACAGGGGAGGGGAATGGCTACACCTTC
D: TRBD1; size: NA; J: TRBJ1-2; V: TRBV6-5; CDR3: CASSYEAPGQGLGYTF; DNA: TGTGCCAGCAGTTACGAAGCACCGGGACAGGGGTTAGGCTACACCTTC
D: TRBD2; size: NA; J: TRBJ2-2; V: TRBV20-1; CDR3: CSWTSGNTGELFF; DNA: TGCAGTTGGACTAGCGGCAACACCGGGGAGCTGTTTTTT
D: NA; size: few; J: TRBJ1-4; V: TRBV4-3; CDR3: CASSQDRLEEKLFF; DNA: TGCGCCAGCAGCCAAGACAGGCTAGAGGAAAAACTGTTTTTT
D: NA; size: NA; J: TRBJ2-5; V: TRBV5-4; CDR3: CASSLDGTTETQYF; DNA: TGTGCCAGCAGCTTGGACGGGACGACTGAGACCCAGTACTTC
D: NA; size: many; J: TRBJ1-1; V: TRBV11-3; CDR3: CASSEDPNTEAFF; DNA: TGTGCCAGCAGCGAGGACCCGAACACTGAAGCTTTCTTT
D: TRBD2; size: NA; J: TRBJ2-5; V: TRBV28; CDR3: CASSTGGSVETQYF; DNA: TGTGCCAGCAGTACTGGCGGGAGTGTAGAGACCCAGTACTTC
D: TRBD2; size: many; J: TRBJ2-7; V: TRBV7-2; CDR3: CASSLRGSLFEQYF; DNA: TGTGCCAGCAGCTTACGCGGGAGCTTATTCGAGCAGTACTTC
D: NA; size: few; J: TRBJ2-5; V: TRBV7-9; CDR3: CASRYSIQETQYF; DNA: TGTGCCAGCAGATATAGTATACAAGAGACCCAGTACTTC